This T cell receptor beta chain was sequenced in a study of blood T cell repertoires in COVID-19 (dated by TCRdb to about 2020). For context, the study as a whole: The collaborator samples originated in the United States, Italy and Spain and spanned the acute and convalescent phases of COVID-19. Where available, HLA class I and class II types were obtained from metadata supplied by the sample provider rather than from assay-based typing. The samples were drawn from the first 160 participants of the ongoing ImmuneRACE study and from roughly 1,300 subjects provided by 6 global collaborators. The material from the prospective study consisted of cDNA or gDNA derived from T cells, B-cell-depleted T cells, or PBMCs. Sample metadata almost always included a de-identified subject ID, COVID-19 status, age in years and sex. The repertoires were released in a freely available public database intended as a resource for research on the immune response to SARS-CoV-2. Deeply sampled blood TCRbeta repertoires from subjects exposed to, actively infected with, or recovered from COVID-19 were included in the dataset. Broader findings and caveats from the paper: The quantity of clinical and demographic metadata differed by source and by participant and was supplied without curation.

Collaborating institutions collected whole blood in K2EDTA tubes following their own protocols. For TCRbeta analysis, collaborators shipped samples in one of three forms: frozen whole blood, isolated PBMCs, or DNA extracted from either of those sample types. TCRbeta CDR3 regions were amplified from genomic DNA using the immunoSEQ Assay, a bias-controlled multiplex PCR. Per the authors' processing: The number of nucleated cells in each sample was estimated from the amplification of reference gene primers within the assay. Sequence reads were collapsed and filtered to measure the absolute abundance of every unique TCRbeta CDR3 rearrangement. For each sample, productive Simpson clonality was calculated by taking the square root of Simpson's diversity index across productive rearrangements. TCRdb mirrors the immuneACCESS table, restricted to in-frame sequences. Some clones are absent from its copies; in checked studies, under half trace to an unresolved V gene, and the reason for the others is unknown. The V and J calls and clone size are taken from that table; D and trimming were inferred from the DNA. The sample contains 70,000 or so clones, roughly 84% of them found a single time. The ten top clones hold about 30% of the sample.

The CDR3 starts with the cysteine, ends with the phenylalanine, and has 13 residues. The kept DNA is CDR3 alone, 39 bases in frame from the first base. As encoded in the germline V gene (reference sequence), CDR1 is SEHNR while CDR2 is FQNEAQ. V loses 5 bases at its end and J loses 8 bases; junction bases beyond the gene matches: 4. Of note for this clone: The antigen this receptor binds is unknown. No much larger clonotype is one base removed from it; base qualities were not supplied.

Recombination linked TRBV7-9 to TRBJ1-2, with TRBD1 identical over 11 junction bases. Sequencing input: peripheral blood. The TCR sequence derives from a woman of 80 years or more with active or convalescent COVID-19. The bases are TGTGCCAGCAGCCTCGGGACAGGGGGAGGCTACACCTTC. Its protein product is CASSLGTGGGYTF.